Reported below is one TCR beta chain. Its cognate antigen is unknown. Measured with immunoSEQ multiplex PCR; TCRdb has only the in-frame clones, and not every one. The sample shows around 16,000 clones, more than 60% of them seen only once. The data were obtained in a study of T cell clonotyping in hematopoietic cell transplantation. Study results and limitations: Without cell sorting, CD4 versus CD8 contributions remain unresolved. Broader posttransplant TCR repertoire diversity was predicted by graft donor and pretransplant recipient Inverse Simpson Index values.

This CDR3 is 14 amino acids long. CDR1 is LNHDA and CDR2 is SQIVND in the germline V gene (reference sequence). V was clipped by 3 bases and J by 0 bases, with 9 bases between them. Recipient blood drawn about 28 days pretransplant and days 30, 100, 180 after. Material: PBMCs, obtained 30 days after allogeneic stem cell transplant. This chain links TRBV19 with TRBJ2-7; no reliable D call. The sequence was obtained from a male patient in his fifties or sixties who had an allogeneic stem cell transplant from an unrelated donor, so T cells may come from the graft donor. Some clones in this sample may be carry-over from other donors' samples. CDR3 DNA sequence: TGTGCCAGTAGTATCGGGCGGAGCTCCTACGAGCAGTACTTC. Its protein is CASSIGRSSYEQYF.